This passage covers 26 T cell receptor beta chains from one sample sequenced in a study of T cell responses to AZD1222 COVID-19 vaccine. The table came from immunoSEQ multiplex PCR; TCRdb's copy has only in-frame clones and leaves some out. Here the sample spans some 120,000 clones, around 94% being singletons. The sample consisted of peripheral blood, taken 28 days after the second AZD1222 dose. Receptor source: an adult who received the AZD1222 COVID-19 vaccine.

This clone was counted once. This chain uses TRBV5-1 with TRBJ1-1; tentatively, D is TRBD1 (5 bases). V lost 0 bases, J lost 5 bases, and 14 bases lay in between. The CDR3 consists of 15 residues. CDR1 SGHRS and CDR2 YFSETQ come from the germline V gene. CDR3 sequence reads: CASSLDVIGGTEAFF. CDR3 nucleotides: TGCGCCAGCAGCTTGGACGTCATTGGGGGGACTGAAGCTTTCTTT.

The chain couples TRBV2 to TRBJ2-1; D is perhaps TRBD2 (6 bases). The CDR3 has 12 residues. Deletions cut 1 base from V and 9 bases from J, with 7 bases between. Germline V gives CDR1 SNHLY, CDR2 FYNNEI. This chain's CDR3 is CASSEGGGEQFF. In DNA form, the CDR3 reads TGTGCCAGCAGTGAAGGGGGAGGTGAGCAGTTCTTC.

The CDR3 nucleotides are TGTGCCAGCAGTATAGGGCCGTCCAACTATGGCTACACCTTC. Residues: CASSIGPSNYGYTF. The gene calls are TRBV2 and TRBJ1-2; D call uncertain. V was clipped by 5 bases and J by 2 bases, with 12 bases between them. The V gene's germline CDR1 is SNHLY and CDR2 FYNNEI. The CDR3 has 14 amino acids.

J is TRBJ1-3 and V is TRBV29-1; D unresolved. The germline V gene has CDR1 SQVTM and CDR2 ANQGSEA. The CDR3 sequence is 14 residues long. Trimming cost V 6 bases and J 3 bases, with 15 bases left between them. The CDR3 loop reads CSVPSDGFGNTIYF. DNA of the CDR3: TGCAGCGTCCCCTCGGATGGGTTTGGAAACACCATATATTTT.

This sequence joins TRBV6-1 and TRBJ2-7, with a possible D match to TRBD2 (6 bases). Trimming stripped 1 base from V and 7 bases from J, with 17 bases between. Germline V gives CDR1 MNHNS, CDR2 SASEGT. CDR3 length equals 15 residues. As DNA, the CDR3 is TGTGCCAGCAGTGAAGTAAGGCGGGGTAGCCGTGAGCAGTACTTC. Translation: CASSEVRRGSREQYF.

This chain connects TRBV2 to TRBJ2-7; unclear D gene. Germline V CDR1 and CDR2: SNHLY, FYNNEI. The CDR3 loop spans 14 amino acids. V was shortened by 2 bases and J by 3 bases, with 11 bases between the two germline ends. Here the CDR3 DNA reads TGTGCCAGCAGTGAAATGGTCCAGTACTACGAGCAGTACTTC. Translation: CASSEMVQYYEQYF.

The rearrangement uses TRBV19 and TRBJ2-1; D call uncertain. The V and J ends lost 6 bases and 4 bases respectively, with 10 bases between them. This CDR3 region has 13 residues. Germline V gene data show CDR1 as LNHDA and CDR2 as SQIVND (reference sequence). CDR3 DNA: TGTGCCAGTAGCCGCTACCTATACAATGAGCAGTTCTTC. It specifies CASSRYLYNEQFF.

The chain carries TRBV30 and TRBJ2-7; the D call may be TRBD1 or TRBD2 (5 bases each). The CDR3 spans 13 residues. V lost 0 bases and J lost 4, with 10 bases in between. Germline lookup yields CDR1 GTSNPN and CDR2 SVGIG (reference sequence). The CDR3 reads CAWSVGTVYEQYF. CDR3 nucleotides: TGTGCCTGGAGTGTAGGGACGGTTTACGAGCAGTACTTC.

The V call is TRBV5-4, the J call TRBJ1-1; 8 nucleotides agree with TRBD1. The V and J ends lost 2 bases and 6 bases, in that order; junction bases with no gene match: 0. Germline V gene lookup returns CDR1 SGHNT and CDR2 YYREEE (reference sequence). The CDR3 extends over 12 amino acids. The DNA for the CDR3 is TGTGCCAGCAGCTTACAGGGGGCTGAAGCTTTCTTT. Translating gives CASSLQGAEAFF.

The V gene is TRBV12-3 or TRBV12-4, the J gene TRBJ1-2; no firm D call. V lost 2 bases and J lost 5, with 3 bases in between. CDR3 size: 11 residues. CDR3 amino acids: CASSLTYGYTF. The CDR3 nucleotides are TGTGCCAGCAGTTTAACGTATGGCTACACCTTC.

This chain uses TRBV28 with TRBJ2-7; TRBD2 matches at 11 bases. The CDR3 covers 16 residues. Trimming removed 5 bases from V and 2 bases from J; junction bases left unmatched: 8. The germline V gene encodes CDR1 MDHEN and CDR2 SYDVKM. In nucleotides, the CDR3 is TGTGCCAGCAGTCCGGGCATTAGCGGGAGGGCCTACGAGCAGTACTTC. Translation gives CASSPGISGRAYEQYF.

CDR3 nucleotide sequence: TGTGCCAGCAGCGACCGCTTCCTAGACAGGGGGAGTTCACCCCTCCACTTT. This translates into CASSDRFLDRGSSPLHF. The chain employs TRBV7-9 and TRBJ1-6, with 9 bases lining up with TRBD1. This CDR3 is built from 17 residues. CDR1 is SEHNR and CDR2 is FQNEAQ in the germline V gene (reference sequence). The J segment lost 9 bases and the V segment lost 5 bases, leaving 14 bases of the junction unmatched.

For the CDR3, the DNA is TGTGCCAGCAGCTCTTACAGGGGGCCCATCCATGGCTACACCTTC. Its translation: CASSSYRGPIHGYTF. The chain joins TRBV5-6 to TRBJ1-2; 9 bases are a match to TRBD1. Germline CDR1 SGHDT, CDR2 YYEEEE. J lost 6 bases, V lost 3 bases, and 9 bases had no gene match. The CDR3 runs to 15 residues.

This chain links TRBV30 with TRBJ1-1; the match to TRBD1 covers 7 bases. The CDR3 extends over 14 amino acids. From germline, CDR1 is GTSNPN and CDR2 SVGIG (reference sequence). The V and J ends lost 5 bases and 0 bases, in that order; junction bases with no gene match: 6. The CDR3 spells CAWEEGGLNTEAFF. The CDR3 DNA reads TGTGCCTGGGAAGAAGGGGGCCTGAACACTGAAGCTTTCTTT.

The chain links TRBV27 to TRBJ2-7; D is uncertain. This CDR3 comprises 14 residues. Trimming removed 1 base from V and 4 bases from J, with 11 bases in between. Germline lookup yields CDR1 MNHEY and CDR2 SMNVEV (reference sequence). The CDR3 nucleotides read TGTGCCAGCAGTTTATTGCCGGGTGATTACGAGCAGTACTTC. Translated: CASSLLPGDYEQYF.

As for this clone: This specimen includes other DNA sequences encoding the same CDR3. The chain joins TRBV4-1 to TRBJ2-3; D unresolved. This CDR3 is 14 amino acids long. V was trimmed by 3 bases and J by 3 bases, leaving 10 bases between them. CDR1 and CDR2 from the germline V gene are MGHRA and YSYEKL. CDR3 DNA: TGCGCCAGCAGCCACGACCTCAGTACAGATACGCAGTATTTT. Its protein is CASSHDLSTDTQYF.

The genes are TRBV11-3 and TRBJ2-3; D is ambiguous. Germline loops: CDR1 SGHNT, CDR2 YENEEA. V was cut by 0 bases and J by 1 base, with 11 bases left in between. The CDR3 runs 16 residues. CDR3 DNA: TGTGCCAGCAGCTTAGATACGACCTTCGGCACAGATACGCAGTATTTT. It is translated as CASSLDTTFGTDTQYF.

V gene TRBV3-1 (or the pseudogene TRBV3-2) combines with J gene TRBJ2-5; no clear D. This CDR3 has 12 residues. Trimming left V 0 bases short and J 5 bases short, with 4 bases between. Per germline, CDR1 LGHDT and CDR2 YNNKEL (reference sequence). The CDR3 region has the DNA TGTGCCAGCAGCCAAGATATGGAGACCCAGTACTTC. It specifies CASSQDMETQYF.

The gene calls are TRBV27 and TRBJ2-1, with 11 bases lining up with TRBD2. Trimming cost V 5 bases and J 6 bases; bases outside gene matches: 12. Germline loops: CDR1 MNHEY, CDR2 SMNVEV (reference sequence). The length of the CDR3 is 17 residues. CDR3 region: CASSTYPASGRSNEQFF. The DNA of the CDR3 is TGTGCCAGCAGTACCTATCCTGCTAGCGGGAGGAGCAATGAGCAGTTCTTC.

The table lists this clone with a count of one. CDR3 sequence reads: CATSDLHWVQGEGNEQFF. The CDR3 region has the DNA TGTGCCACCAGTGATTTGCATTGGGTACAGGGCGAGGGGAATGAGCAGTTCTTC. The genes are TRBV24-1 and TRBJ2-1; possible D gene TRBD1, 6 bases. CDR3 length: 18 residues. The ends were cut back, 0 bases at V and 7 bases at J, with 21 bases in the middle. Looked up from germline, CDR1 is KGHDR and CDR2 is SFDVKD.

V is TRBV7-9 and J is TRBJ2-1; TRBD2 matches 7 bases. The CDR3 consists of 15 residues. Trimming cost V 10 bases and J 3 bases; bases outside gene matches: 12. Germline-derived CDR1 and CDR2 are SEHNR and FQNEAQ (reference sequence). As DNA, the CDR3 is TGTGCCATCCCCCCCCGCGGGAGTGACTACAATGAGCAGTTCTTC. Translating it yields CAIPPRGSDYNEQFF.

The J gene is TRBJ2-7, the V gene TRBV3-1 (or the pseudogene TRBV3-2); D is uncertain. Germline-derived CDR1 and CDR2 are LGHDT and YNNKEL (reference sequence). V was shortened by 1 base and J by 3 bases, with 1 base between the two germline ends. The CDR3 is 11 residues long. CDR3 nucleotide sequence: TGTGCCAGCAGCCAAGTCTACGAGCAGTACTTC. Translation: CASSQVYEQYF.

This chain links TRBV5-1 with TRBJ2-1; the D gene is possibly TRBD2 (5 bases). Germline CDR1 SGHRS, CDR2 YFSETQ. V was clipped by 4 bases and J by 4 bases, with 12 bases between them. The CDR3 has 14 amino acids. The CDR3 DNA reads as TGCGCCAGCAGCCCCGCGGAGGAGTACAATGAGCAGTTCTTC. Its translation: CASSPAEEYNEQFF.

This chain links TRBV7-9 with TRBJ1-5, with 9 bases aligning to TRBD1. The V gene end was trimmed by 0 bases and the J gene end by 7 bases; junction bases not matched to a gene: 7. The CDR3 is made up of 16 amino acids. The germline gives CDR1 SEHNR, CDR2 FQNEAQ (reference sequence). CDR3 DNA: TGTGCCAGCAGCTTAGCGACAGGGGGTAAAAACCAGCCCCAGCATTTT. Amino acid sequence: CASSLATGGKNQPQHF.

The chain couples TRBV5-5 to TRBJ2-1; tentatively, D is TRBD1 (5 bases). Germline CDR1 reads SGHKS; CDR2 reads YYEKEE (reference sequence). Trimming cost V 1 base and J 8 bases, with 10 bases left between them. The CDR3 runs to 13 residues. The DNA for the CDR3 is TGTGCCAGCAGCTTGTGGGGCGTCGATGAGCAGTTCTTC. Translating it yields CASSLWGVDEQFF.

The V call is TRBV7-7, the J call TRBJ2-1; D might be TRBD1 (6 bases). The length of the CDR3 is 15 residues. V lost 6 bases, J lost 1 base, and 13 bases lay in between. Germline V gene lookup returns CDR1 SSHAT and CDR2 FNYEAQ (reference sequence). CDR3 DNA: TGTGCCAGCAGGGCGGCCGGGACATCCTACAATGAGCAGTTCTTC. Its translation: CASRAAGTSYNEQFF.